What follows are 21 T cell receptor beta chains derived from one specimen sequenced in a study of early T cells in non-severe SARS-CoV-2 infection. TCRdb called the 5' RACE reads again in MiXCR, with one record for every CDR3 protein. The sample contains about 66,000 distinct CDR3 sequences, around 21% of which appear only once. Sequencing used whole blood, obtained at baseline. The source is an adult who was a healthcare worker with PCR-confirmed SARS-CoV-2 infection or an uninfected control (not recorded which).

The J gene is TRBJ2-5, the V gene TRBV10-3; D call uncertain. Trimming took off 0 bases at V and 5 bases at J, with 7 bases between the two ends. Germline CDR1 and CDR2: ENHRY and SYGVKD. CDR3 size: 13 residues. This chain's CDR3 is CAISESSMETQYF. The DNA of the CDR3 is TGTGCCATCAGTGAGTCGTCGATGGAGACCCAGTACTTC.

The chain links TRBV11-2 to TRBJ2-7; the D call may be TRBD1 or TRBD2 (6 bases each). Germline CDR1 is SGHAT and CDR2 is FQNNGV. This CDR3 comprises 14 residues. V gave up 2 bases and J gave up 2 bases, with 10 bases separating them. Here the CDR3 DNA reads TGTGCCAGCAGCTTATACGGGGGCACCTACGAGCAGTACTTC. Translating gives CASSLYGGTYEQYF. Together with reference TRBV11-2 and TRBJ2-7, the CDR3 gives the full variable domain: EAGVAQSPRYKIIEKRQSVAFWCNPISGHATLYWYQQILGQGPKLLIQFQNNGVVDDSQLPKDRFSAERLKGVDSTLKIQPAKLEDSAVYLCASSLYGGTYEQYFGPGTRLTVT.

This clonotype showed up just a few times. This chain joins TRBV7-2 and TRBJ1-2; a possible D gene is TRBD1 (6 bases). V shed 2 bases and J shed 8 bases, with 15 bases lying between them. Germline-derived CDR1 and CDR2 are SGHTA and FQGNSA. This CDR3 spans 14 amino acids. The CDR3 coding sequence is TGTGCCAGCAGCTTATTCCCGGGGGCGGTGGGCTACACCTTC. Its protein product is CASSLFPGAVGYTF.

This chain links TRBV7-9 with TRBJ2-1, with 9 bases lining up with TRBD2. The CDR3 runs 18 residues. Germline values: CDR1 SEHNR, CDR2 FQNEAQ (reference sequence). The J segment lost 0 bases and the V segment lost 4 bases, leaving 10 bases of the junction unmatched. The chain's CDR3 is CASSWVADSGSSYNEQFF. In nucleotides, the CDR3 is TGTGCCAGCAGCTGGGTAGCTGATAGCGGGAGCTCCTACAATGAGCAGTTCTTC.

This clonotype was seen more than once but under ten times. This rearrangement joins TRBV6-6 to TRBJ1-1, with TRBD1 as a possible D gene (6 bases). V lost 4 bases, J lost 3 bases, and 24 bases lay in between. This CDR3 is 18 amino acids long. CDR1 is MNHNY, CDR2 SVGAGI, per germline (reference sequence). The CDR3, as DNA: TGTGCCAGCAGTTCCGCGTATTTACAGGGAAGCGGCCACACTGAAGCTTTCTTT. Protein product: CASSSAYLQGSGHTEAFF.

The sample holds many counts of this clonotype. This chain connects TRBV25-1 to TRBJ2-7, with D unresolved. Germline V gene data show CDR1 as MGHDK and CDR2 as SYGVNS. V lost 3 bases, J lost 3 bases, and 15 bases lay in between. The CDR3 spans 15 residues. Written as DNA, the CDR3 is TGTGCCAGCAGTGACCAACCCCAAGGGCACTACGAGCAGTACTTC. It is translated as CASSDQPQGHYEQYF.

This clonotype has a handful of counts. This chain joins TRBV7-8 and TRBJ2-1; TRBD1 might be the D (6 bases). The V end was cut by 5 bases, the J end by 7 bases, with 15 bases between. Per germline, CDR1 SGHVS and CDR2 FQNEAQ. The length of the CDR3 is 14 residues. The CDR3 is CASSLQGGENEQFF. CDR3 bases: TGTGCCAGCAGCCTACAGGGTGGGGAGAATGAGCAGTTCTTC.

This clonotype appeared a few times. The genes are TRBV7-9 and TRBJ2-7, with 7 bases identical to TRBD1. V shed 4 bases and J 3 bases; nucleotides not matched to a gene: 6. This CDR3 contains 14 residues. In germline, CDR1 is SEHNR, CDR2 FQNEAQ (reference sequence). The CDR3 sequence: CASSYGQEDYEQYF. The DNA of the CDR3 is TGTGCCAGCAGCTATGGACAGGAGGACTACGAGCAGTACTTC.

This clonotype was observed at least ten times. The chain uses TRBV7-9 and TRBJ1-1; a weak D match, TRBD1 (5 bases). Trimming shortened V by 5 bases and J by 6 bases, and 13 bases separated the two germline ends. CDR3 length: 13 residues. Germline V gene data show CDR1 as SEHNR and CDR2 as FQNEAQ (reference sequence). In nucleotides, the CDR3 is TGTGCCAGCAGCCAGGCGGCGGGGGCTGAAGCTTTCTTT. Translation: CASSQAAGAEAFF.

This clonotype was seen only a few times. The chain joins TRBV18 to TRBJ1-1; D gene ambiguous. Per germline, CDR1 KGHSH and CDR2 LQKENI. The V gene lost 1 base and the J gene lost 1 base, with 4 bases spanning the gap. This CDR3 contains 13 residues. Written as DNA, the CDR3 is TGTGCCAGCTCACCACGGAGGAACACTGAAGCTTTCTTT. Protein: CASSPRRNTEAFF.

The table lists this clonotype with a few counts. The V gene is TRBV10-3, the J gene TRBJ2-1, with TRBD1 matching over 9 bases. J gave up 4 bases and V 4 bases, and 2 bases lay outside the gene matches. Germline CDR1 is ENHRY and CDR2 is SYGVKD. The CDR3 runs to 14 residues. CDR3 loop: CAISGGTGYNEQFF. DNA of the CDR3: TGTGCCATCAGTGGGGGGACAGGGTACAATGAGCAGTTCTTC.

This clonotype was counted a few times. The rearrangement joins TRBV6-1 to TRBJ2-7; 10 bases align to TRBD2. J was trimmed by 6 bases and V by 11 bases; bases with no gene match: 13. CDR1 is MNHNS, CDR2 SASEGT, per germline. The length of the CDR3 is 14 residues. CDR3 residues: CAGALAGPAGEQYF. CDR3 in DNA: TGTGCCGGGGCACTAGCGGGGCCGGCCGGCGAGCAGTACTTC.

This clonotype showed up just a few times. This chain connects TRBV7-3 to TRBJ2-5, with D perhaps matching TRBD2 (7 bases). The CDR3 totals 15 residues. Germline V gene lookup returns CDR1 SGHTA and CDR2 FQGTGA. The V end lost 5 bases, the J end lost 5 bases, and 18 bases lay between the germline ends. As DNA, the CDR3 is TGTGCCAGCAGCCCCCTCCGGGGGGCCATGGAGACCCAGTACTTC. Translation: CASSPLRGAMETQYF. Together with reference TRBV7-3 and TRBJ2-5, the CDR3 gives the full variable domain: GAGVSQTPSNKVTEKGKYVELRCDPISGHTALYWYRQSLGQGPEFLIYFQGTGAADDSGLPNDRFFAVRPEGSVSTLKIQRTERGDSAVYLCASSPLRGAMETQYFGPGTRLLVL.

Many counts were recorded for this clonotype. V and J are TRBV7-6 and TRBJ2-7, with D uncertain. This CDR3 has 15 amino acids. The V gene's germline CDR1 is SGHVS and CDR2 FNYEAQ. V lost 1 base and J 0 bases, leaving 10 bases between the germline ends. CDR3 in DNA: TGTGCCAGCAGCTTAGTGGCTATCTTCTCCTACGAGCAGTACTTC. It specifies CASSLVAIFSYEQYF.

The chain joins TRBV12-3 or TRBV12-4 to TRBJ1-1, with D possibly being TRBD1 (6 bases). V gave up 4 bases and J gave up 0 bases, with 21 bases separating them. This CDR3 is built from 18 residues. DNA for the CDR3: TGTGCCAGCAGTTCCTACCTCAACGGACAGACCATGAACACTGAAGCTTTCTTT. Protein: CASSSYLNGQTMNTEAFF.

In its sample, this clonotype was seen a few times. The V and J genes are TRBV20-1 and TRBJ2-1; 7 nucleotides agree with TRBD2. Germline V gene sequence: CDR1 DFQATT, CDR2 SNEGSKA (reference sequence). The V gene end was trimmed by 1 base and the J gene end by 1 base; junction bases not matched to a gene: 4. The CDR3 is 15 amino acids. The CDR3 sequence: CSARGQRGSYNEQFF. The CDR3 DNA reads TGCAGTGCTAGAGGCCAGCGGGGATCCTACAATGAGCAGTTCTTC.

The chain links TRBV5-4 to TRBJ2-1; the D gene is possibly TRBD2 (7 bases). CDR1 SGHNT and CDR2 YYREEE come from the germline V gene (reference sequence). The CDR3 is 15 amino acids. V lost 7 bases and J 5 bases, leaving 19 bases between the germline ends. In nucleotides, the CDR3 is TGTGCCAGCGGGGGGGGGCCAGGGGCCCACAATGAGCAGTTCTTC. This gives the protein CASGGGPGAHNEQFF.

This clonotype was observed a handful of times. The rearrangement links TRBV7-6 to TRBJ2-1, with D possibly TRBD1 on 6 matching bases. The CDR3 is made up of 13 amino acids. The V and J ends lost 1 base and 5 bases respectively, with 6 bases between them. From germline, CDR1 is SGHVS and CDR2 FNYEAQ. CDR3 sequence: CASSLGTDNEQFF. The CDR3 DNA reads TGTGCCAGCAGCTTAGGGACAGACAATGAGCAGTTCTTC.

This clonotype was counted ten times or more. The chain combines TRBV12-3 or TRBV12-4 with TRBJ2-2; D possibly corresponds to TRBD1 (6 bases). CDR3 length: 14 residues. The germline V and J ends were trimmed by 6 bases and 2 bases, with 10 bases remaining between them. CDR3 amino acids: CASRPGQNTGELFF. DNA of the CDR3: TGTGCCAGCAGACCGGGACAAAACACCGGGGAGCTGTTTTTT.

This sequence joins TRBV10-1 and TRBJ2-7, with D unresolved. V was shortened by 11 bases and J by 3 bases, with 17 bases between the two germline ends. The CDR3 is 13 residues long. CDR1 WNHNN and CDR2 SYGVQD come from the germline V gene (reference sequence). The CDR3: CASGGMNSYEQYF. In DNA, the CDR3 is TGCGCCTCAGGCGGAATGAATAGCTACGAGCAGTACTTC.

CDR3 coding DNA: TGCAGCGTTGAAGATCAAGAGGGTTACGAGCAGTACTTC. Its protein product is CSVEDQEGYEQYF. The V call is TRBV29-1, the J call TRBJ2-7; D may be TRBD2 (5 bases). The CDR3 consists of 13 residues. Germline CDR1 and CDR2: SQVTM and ANQGSEA. The germline V and J ends were trimmed by 0 bases and 4 bases, with 10 bases remaining between them.